This T cell receptor (beta chain) was sequenced for a study of T cells in Graves' hyperthyroidism and ophthalmopathy. There were TCR beta CDR3 regions amplified from RNA transcripts. HTBI primers were employed in a first-round RT-PCR of the TCR CDR3. MiXCR, run by TCRdb on the multiplex PCR reads, gives a single entry per CDR3 protein. The table includes 75,000 to 100,000 distinct CDR3 sequences, around 40% detected once. With regard to this clonotype: Its target is unknown. Sequence at one end of the junction differs from germline and may be a read error.

No ophthalmopathy progression within 18 months constituted stable Graves' hyperthyroidism. Any patient presenting with uncontrolled infection, other autoimmune disease, pregnancy or lactation was left out. Looked up from germline, CDR1 is SGHTA and CDR2 is FQGTGA. CDR3 size: 15 residues. Broader study findings: Using 13 V-J features, a model discriminated ophthalmopathy from stable hyperthyroidism. Blood also contained most expanded thyroid clonotypes above 0.001.

Sequencing was done on a sample of peripheral blood or thyroid tissue (not recorded which). The V gene is TRBV7-3, the J gene TRBJ2-7; TRBD2 is a possible D gene (5 bases). The TCR comes from a woman in her twenties or thirties with Graves' hyperthyroidism. The CDR3 DNA reads TGTGCCTGCAGCTTATCGGCGGGCCGGGAATACGAGCAGTACTTC. This translates into CACSLSAGREYEQYF.